Presented here are 10 T cell receptor beta chains from one specimen sequenced in a study of blood T cell repertoires in COVID-19. Produced via immunoSEQ multiplex PCR; TCRdb's table is partial and in-frame only. Among approximately 100,000 clones, roughly 92% were seen once, and the ten largest hold around 0.94%. The sample consisted of peripheral blood. The receptors were sampled from a man in his 60s with acute or convalescent COVID-19.

The chain uses TRBV6-5 and TRBJ2-1; 7 bases line up with TRBD2. CDR1 and CDR2 from the germline V gene are MNHEY and SVGAGI. Trimming cost V 6 bases and J 5 bases; bases outside gene matches: 10. This CDR3 region has 15 residues. CDR3 sequence (DNA): TGTGCCAGCAGCGGACTAGTAAGGGCACACAATGAGCAGTTCTTC. It specifies CASSGLVRAHNEQFF.

The sample holds one count of this clone. For the CDR3, the DNA is TGCGCCAGCACCGGAGTGACAGGGGTGGAGGGCTACACCTTC. Protein product: CASTGVTGVEGYTF. The chain couples TRBV10-2 to TRBJ1-2; 8 bases line up with TRBD1. This CDR3 contains 14 residues. Germline loops: CDR1 WSHSY, CDR2 SAAADI. V was clipped by 7 bases and J by 8 bases; unmatched bases: 12.

V gene TRBV3-1 (or the pseudogene TRBV3-2) combines with J gene TRBJ1-2; tentatively, D is TRBD1 (5 bases). V was shortened by 7 bases and J by 4 bases, with 16 bases between the two germline ends. This CDR3 region has 14 residues. Per germline, CDR1 LGHDT and CDR2 YNNKEL (reference sequence). This CDR3 reads CASIGTHGGYGYTF. Written as DNA, the CDR3 is TGTGCCAGCATTGGGACCCACGGGGGCTATGGCTACACCTTC.

The V call is TRBV18, the J call TRBJ1-3; unclear D gene. V lost 1 base, J lost 2 bases, and 12 bases lay in between. The CDR3 loop spans 16 amino acids. CDR1 is KGHSH, CDR2 LQKENI, per germline. CDR3 protein: CASSPLPQTTGNTIYF. The DNA for the CDR3 is TGTGCCAGCTCACCACTTCCACAGACGACTGGAAACACCATATATTTT.

The chain is built from TRBV19 and TRBJ1-2; D may be TRBD1 (5 bases). Germline CDR1 reads LNHDA; CDR2 reads SQIVND (reference sequence). The CDR3 consists of 15 residues. The ends were cut back, 5 bases at V and 2 bases at J, with 15 bases in the middle. CDR3 nucleotides: TGTGCCAGTAGTCCGACCCGGGGGGGAAACTATGGCTACACCTTC. This gives the protein CASSPTRGGNYGYTF.

This chain joins TRBV1 and TRBJ2-7; the table's D call of TRBD2 was not tested on the DNA. TRBV1 is a recognized pseudogene. This CDR3 region has 12 residues. CDR3 nucleotide sequence: TGCACCAGCAGCTGTCAAAACGAGGGCCTTTACTTC. Encoded protein: CTSSCQNEGLYF.

V is TRBV6-4 and J is TRBJ1-1, with D perhaps TRBD1 (6 bases). The V end was cut by 5 bases, the J end by 1 base, with 8 bases between. Germline CDR1 is MRHNA and CDR2 is SNTAGT. The CDR3 runs to 13 residues. CDR3 in DNA: TGTGCCAGCAGTTTGACAGGGAACACTGAAGCTTTCTTT. Protein: CASSLTGNTEAFF.

The chain employs TRBV6-5 and TRBJ2-5; 9 bases match TRBD2. Germline assignment: CDR1 MNHEY and CDR2 SVGAGI. V lost 8 bases and J lost 3; bases outside the gene matches: 10. The CDR3 has 15 residues. The DNA of the CDR3 is TGTGCCAGCCGACTAGCGGCCAGGGAGGAAGAGACCCAGTACTTC. Its protein product is CASRLAAREEETQYF.

This chain connects TRBV6-5 to TRBJ1-2; perhaps TRBD1 as D (5 bases). Deletions cut 7 bases from V and 5 bases from J, with 20 bases between. In germline, CDR1 is MNHEY, CDR2 SVGAGI. The CDR3 totals 15 residues. CDR3 DNA: TGTGCCAGCACTAATTTACCAGGACGGGGGTATGGCTACACCTTC. Its translation is CASTNLPGRGYGYTF.

The J gene is TRBJ2-7, the V gene TRBV4-1, with TRBD2 identical over 8 bases. Trimming took 1 base from V and 5 from J; bases not matched to a gene: 7. The germline V gene encodes CDR1 MGHRA and CDR2 YSYEKL. The CDR3 sequence is 15 residues long. This chain's CDR3 is CASSQAAGLGDEQYV. In DNA, the CDR3 is TGCGCCAGCAGCCAAGCAGCGGGACTAGGAGACGAGCAGTACGTC.